This TCR beta chain was sequenced in a study of identical twins. MiXCR, applied by TCRdb to the 5' RACE reads, yields one record per CDR3 protein. Of 350,000 or so distinct CDR3 sequences in the sample, roughly an eighth are singletons; the top ten hold roughly 7%. Study results and caveats: Beta out-of-frame sequences showed weaker excess twin sharing. Excess low generation probability was seen in twin-shared out-of-frame alpha sequences. Findings came from cross-sectional statistics, without long-term follow-up of donors.

The V gene lost 4 bases and the J gene lost 2 bases, with 15 bases spanning the gap. Per germline, CDR1 MNHEY and CDR2 SMNVEV (reference sequence). This CDR3 spans 15 amino acids. This clonotype was picked up a small number of times. Its specificity is not known. These sequences were also reported in another study, on yellow fever vaccine responses in identical twins.

The chain carries TRBV27 and TRBJ2-7; D possibly corresponds to TRBD1 (6 bases). The sequencing input was CD8+ T cells sorted from blood. The clonotype comes from a woman aged 18-35 years in good health. For the CDR3, the DNA is TGTGCCAGCAGTTCTACCGGACAGCCGGCCTACGAGCAGTACTTC. Protein: CASSSTGQPAYEQYF.